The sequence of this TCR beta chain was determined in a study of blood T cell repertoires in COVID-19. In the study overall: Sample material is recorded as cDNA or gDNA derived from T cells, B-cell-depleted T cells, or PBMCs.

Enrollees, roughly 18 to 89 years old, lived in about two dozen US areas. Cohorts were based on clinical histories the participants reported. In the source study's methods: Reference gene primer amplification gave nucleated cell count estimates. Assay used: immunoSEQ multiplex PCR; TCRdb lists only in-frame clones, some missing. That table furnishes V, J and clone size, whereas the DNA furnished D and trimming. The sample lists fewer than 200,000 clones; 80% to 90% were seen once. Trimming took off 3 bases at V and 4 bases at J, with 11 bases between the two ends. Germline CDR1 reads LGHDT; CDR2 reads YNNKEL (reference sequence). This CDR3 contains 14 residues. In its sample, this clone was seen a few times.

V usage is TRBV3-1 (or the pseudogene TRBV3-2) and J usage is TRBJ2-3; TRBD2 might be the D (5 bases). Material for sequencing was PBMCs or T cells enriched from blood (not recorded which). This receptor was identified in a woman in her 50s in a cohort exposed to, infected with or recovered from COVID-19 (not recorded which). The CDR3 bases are TGTGCCAGCAGCCATGCTTCCGGGGCAGATACGCAGTATTTT. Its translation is CASSHASGADTQYF.